The 5 T cell receptor beta chains below all came from one sample that was sequenced in a study of shared clonotypes between healthy human individuals. The repertoire was sequenced with immunoSEQ multiplex PCR; TCRdb's copy has only in-frame clones and lacks some. Counted here are 2,500,000 or so clones, around 92% occurring once; the ten biggest clones make up 0.37%. The material sequenced was naive CD4+ T cells from PBMCs. Subset specified: CD45RA+ positively selected. The receptors were sampled from a man aged 18 to 29 in good health. Some clones in this sample may be carry-over from other donors' samples.

This clone was recorded a few times. The chain joins TRBV5-1 to TRBJ1-5; no firm D call. CDR3 length: 14 amino acids. The V and J ends lost 1 base and 3 bases respectively, with 8 bases between them. Germline assignment: CDR1 SGHRS and CDR2 YFSETQ. CDR3 protein: CASSLFGDNQPQHF. The DNA of the CDR3 is TGCGCCAGCAGCTTGTTTGGGGACAATCAGCCCCAGCATTTT.

This sequence joins TRBV7-9 and TRBJ2-5; D possibly corresponds to TRBD1 (5 bases). The germline CDR1 and CDR2 sequences are SEHNR and FQNEAQ (reference sequence). The V and J ends lost 5 bases and 5 bases respectively, with 12 bases between them. This CDR3 region has 13 residues. The CDR3 reads CASSQGQRETQYF. The CDR3 DNA reads as TGTGCCAGCAGCCAGGGTCAGCGCGAGACCCAGTACTTC.

The chain links TRBV11-3 to TRBJ2-1; 14 bases line up with TRBD2. V lost 2 bases and J lost 9; bases outside the gene matches: 6. Germline V CDR1 and CDR2: SGHNT, YENEEA. The CDR3 has 16 residues. Written as DNA, the CDR3 is TGTGCCAGCAGCTTAAGTCGACTAGCGGGAGGGGGTGAGCAGTTCTTC. It encodes CASSLSRLAGGGEQFF.

The chain carries TRBV5-6 and TRBJ2-3; D is unresolved. Trimming took off 0 bases at V and 13 bases at J, with 12 bases between the two ends. In germline, CDR1 is SGHDT, CDR2 YYEEEE. The CDR3 sequence is 12 residues long. CDR3 sequence reads: CASSLDGLVEYF. CDR3 DNA: TGTGCCAGCAGCTTGGATGGGCTAGTAGAGTATTTT. Variable domain in full (rest from reference TRBV5-6 and TRBJ2-3): DAGVTQSPTHLIKTRGQQVTLRCSPKSGHDTVSWYQQALGQGPQFIFQYYEEEERQRGNFPDRFSGHQFPNYSSELNVNALLLGDSALYLCASSLDGLVEYFGPGTRLTVL.

The J gene is TRBJ2-5, the V gene TRBV5-1; TRBD2 matches 7 bases. Per germline, CDR1 SGHRS and CDR2 YFSETQ. CDR3 length: 14 residues. The trim removed 5 bases at V and 4 bases at J, leaving 8 bases unmatched. The DNA for the CDR3 is TGCGCCAGCAGTTCGCAAACGGGGGGAGAGACCCAGTACTTC. Amino acid sequence: CASSSQTGGETQYF.